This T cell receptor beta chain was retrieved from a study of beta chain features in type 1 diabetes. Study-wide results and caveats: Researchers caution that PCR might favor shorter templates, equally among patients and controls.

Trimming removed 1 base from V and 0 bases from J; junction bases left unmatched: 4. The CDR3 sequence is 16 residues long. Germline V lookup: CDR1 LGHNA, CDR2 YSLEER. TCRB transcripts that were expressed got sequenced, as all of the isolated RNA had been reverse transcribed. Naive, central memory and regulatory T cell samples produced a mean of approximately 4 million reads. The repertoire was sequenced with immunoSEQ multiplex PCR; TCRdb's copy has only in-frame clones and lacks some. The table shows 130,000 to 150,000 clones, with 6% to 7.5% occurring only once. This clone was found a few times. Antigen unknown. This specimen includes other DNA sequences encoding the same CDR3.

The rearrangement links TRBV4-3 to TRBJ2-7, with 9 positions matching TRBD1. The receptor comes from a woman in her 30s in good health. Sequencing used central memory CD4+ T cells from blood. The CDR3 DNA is TGCGCCAGCAGCCAAGGGACAGGGGAAAGCTCCTACGAGCAGTACTTC. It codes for CASSQGTGESSYEQYF.